The sequence of this TCR beta chain was determined in a study of cytomegalovirus exposure and HLA in healthy donors. The length of the CDR3 is 14 residues. The ends lost 4 bases at V and 8 bases at J; junction bases unmatched: 10. Germline loops: CDR1 SGHRS, CDR2 YFSETQ. Points on this clone: The antigen is unknown.

Use of 60 Vbeta and 13 Jbeta primers characterized the PCR. Assay: immunoSEQ multiplex PCR; the TCRdb copy retains only in-frame clones and omits some. The sample shows approximately 150,000 clones, over 60% of them seen only once. Study conclusions and caveats: Researchers reportedly found TCR beta sequences accurately predicted most subjects' HLA-A and HLA-B alleles.

The sequenced sample consisted of PBMCs. The chain couples TRBV5-1 to TRBJ1-1; TRBD1 aligns across 8 bases. This clonotype was sampled from a middle-aged woman in good health and CMV-seronegative. This CDR3 is CASSLNRGNSEAFF. CDR3 DNA: TGCGCCAGCAGCCTAAACAGGGGGAACTCCGAAGCTTTCTTT. Combining the CDR3 with reference TRBV5-1 and TRBJ1-1 gives the whole variable domain KAGVTQTPRYLIKTRGQQVTLSCSPISGHRSVSWYQQTPGQGLQFLFEYFSETQRNKGNFPGRFSGRQFSNSRSEMNVSTLELGDSALYLCASSLNRGNSEAFFGQGTRLTVV.